The 16 T cell receptor beta chains listed next were all sequenced from one sample in a study of T cell repertoires in cytomegalovirus infection. TCRdb re-called the reads with MiXCR, one entry per CDR3 protein. In the table there are about 920,000 distinct CDR3 sequences, roughly 30% of which are singletons. The antigens for these receptors are not known. The source was cultured CD8+ T cells from PBMCs, collected from culture after CMV antigen stimulation. The receptors derive from a human donor in good health (CMV status not recorded). Some clones in this sample may be carry-over from other donors' samples.

For this clonotype: This may be a read error: a much more frequent sequence differs by one nucleotide. The V call is TRBV7-3, the J call TRBJ2-3; a weak D match, TRBD2 (7 bases). The V end was cut by 5 bases, the J end by 2 bases, with 14 bases between. Germline CDR1 SGHTA, CDR2 FQGTGA. The CDR3 is 15 residues long. The CDR3 sequence is CASSPGGGDTDTQYF. The CDR3 coding sequence is TGTGCCAGCAGCCCTGGGGGGGGCGACACAGATACGCAGTATTTT. The variable domain in full, with the rest retrieved from reference TRBV7-3 and TRBJ2-3, is GAGVSQTPSNKVTEKGKYVELRCDPISGHTALYWYRQSLGQGPEFLIYFQGTGAADDSGLPNDRFFAVRPEGSVSTLKIQRTERGDSAVYLCASSPGGGDTDTQYFGPGTRLTVL.

The chain is built from TRBV27 and TRBJ2-3, with D possibly being TRBD2 (5 bases). Germline V gene sequence: CDR1 MNHEY, CDR2 SMNVEV (reference sequence). This CDR3 has 15 amino acids. V shed 7 bases and J shed 2 bases, with 16 bases lying between them. CDR3 nucleotides: TGTGCCAGCACAACGGCCGGGGTTGACACAGATACGCAGTATTTT. As protein: CASTTAGVDTDTQYF.

The gene calls are TRBV27 and TRBJ2-3; 9 bases align to TRBD2. The V and J ends lost 6 bases and 7 bases, in that order; junction bases with no gene match: 11. Per germline, CDR1 MNHEY and CDR2 SMNVEV (reference sequence). The CDR3 loop spans 15 amino acids. For the CDR3, the DNA is TGTGCCAGCAGCCATCCGGGACTAGCACGCAATACGCAGTATTTT. It encodes CASSHPGLARNTQYF.

This clonotype was observed a few times. V gene TRBV12-3 or TRBV12-4 combines with J gene TRBJ2-1, with D perhaps matching TRBD2 (6 bases). V was trimmed by 5 bases and J by 9 bases, leaving 11 bases between them. The CDR3 has 12 amino acids. CDR3 in DNA: TGTGCCAGCAGTACCGGAGGGACTGAGCAGTTCTTC. It yields the protein CASSTGGTEQFF.

The rearrangement links TRBV9 to TRBJ2-6, with no clear D. In germline, CDR1 is SGDLS, CDR2 YYNGEE. This CDR3 comprises 18 residues. The V and J ends lost 0 bases and 2 bases respectively, with 15 bases between them. The CDR3 region is CASSVETAFITGANVLTF. The CDR3 nucleotides read TGTGCCAGCAGCGTAGAAACGGCGTTCATAACTGGGGCCAACGTCCTGACTTTC.

This clonotype was picked up one time. The genes are TRBV3-1 and TRBJ1-2; 7 bases are shared with TRBD1. This CDR3 spans 16 amino acids. Germline V CDR1 and CDR2: LGHDT, YNNKEL (reference sequence). The J segment lost 6 bases and the V segment lost 3 bases, leaving 13 bases of the junction unmatched. CDR3 sequence reads: CASSHRSRQGLDGYTF. CDR3 bases: TGTGCCAGCAGCCATCGGTCGAGACAGGGTTTGGATGGCTACACCTTC.

This chain links TRBV19 with TRBJ2-2; weak D call: TRBD1 (5 bases). Germline CDR1 and CDR2: LNHDA and SQIVND (reference sequence). The V and J ends lost 8 bases and 3 bases respectively, with 13 bases between them. The CDR3 sequence is 14 residues long. The DNA of the CDR3 is TGTGCCAGTCGTGTGGGGCCGTACACCGGGGAGCTGTTTTTT. Its protein is CASRVGPYTGELFF.

This clonotype was detected once. The chain couples TRBV20-1 to TRBJ2-1; unclear D gene. The V end lost 3 bases, the J end lost 6 bases, and 9 bases lay between the germline ends. CDR1 and CDR2 (germline): DFQATT, SNEGSKA (reference sequence). This CDR3 spans 12 amino acids. The CDR3: CSARGTSNEQFF. CDR3 nucleotides: TGCAGTGCTAGGGGAACGTCCAATGAGCAGTTCTTC.

This clonotype showed up just a few times. The chain couples TRBV7-9 to TRBJ1-3; D is undetermined. There are 17 residues in the CDR3. V dropped 2 bases and J dropped 1 base, with 15 bases sitting between them. The germline V gene has CDR1 SEHNR and CDR2 FQNEAQ (reference sequence). CDR3 region: CASSLSYAASSGNTIYF. For the CDR3, the DNA is TGTGCCAGCAGCTTAAGTTACGCCGCGTCTTCTGGAAACACCATATATTTT. Combining the CDR3 with reference TRBV7-9 and TRBJ1-3 gives the whole variable domain DTGVSQNPRHKITKRGQNVTFRCDPISEHNRLYWYRQTLGQGPEFLTYFQNEAQLEKSRLLSDRFSAERPKGSFSTLEIQRTEQGDSAMYLCASSLSYAASSGNTIYFGEGSWLTVV.

Comments on this clonotype: At one end the junction does not follow the germline gene, possibly because of a read error. The CDR3 here is CANSLKSQTGELFF. The CDR3 DNA reads as TGTGCCAACAGCTTAAAGTCCCAGACCGGGGAGCTGTTTTTT. V and J are TRBV7-6 and TRBJ2-2, with D unclear. Germline CDR1 SGHVS, CDR2 FNYEAQ. The CDR3 covers 14 residues. Based on the CDR3 plus reference TRBV7-6 and TRBJ2-2, the full variable domain is GAGVSQSPRYKVTKRGQDVALRCDPISGHVSLYWYRQALGQGPEFLTYFNYEAQQDKSGLPNDRFSAERPEGSISTLTIQRTEQRDSAMYRCANSLKSQTGELFFGEGSRLTVL.

This clonotype appeared a few times. The chain links TRBV6-6 to TRBJ1-6; D possibly corresponds to TRBD1 (5 bases). This CDR3 contains 16 residues. Germline CDR1 reads MNHNY; CDR2 reads SVGAGI (reference sequence). Trimming removed 7 bases at V and 6 bases at J, with 19 bases between. Here the CDR3 DNA reads TGTGCCAGCACCCTCCGGGGGAACAGCCTTAATTCACCCCTCCACTTT. It is translated as CASTLRGNSLNSPLHF.

The V call is TRBV4-2, the J call TRBJ1-6; TRBD1 agrees at 11 bases. Germline loops: CDR1 LGHNA, CDR2 YNFKEQ. J gave up 7 bases and V 0 bases, and 2 bases lay outside the gene matches. The CDR3 is 16 residues long. The DNA of the CDR3 is TGTGCCAGCAGCCAAGATGGGACAGGGGGGAATTCACCCCTCCACTTT. Protein: CASSQDGTGGNSPLHF.

This clonotype was counted between two and nine times. J is TRBJ2-7 and V is TRBV13; possible D gene TRBD1, 6 bases. CDR3 size: 14 residues. Trimming pared 6 bases from V and 7 bases from J, leaving 19 bases between. CDR1 and CDR2 from the germline V gene are PRHDT and FYEKMQ (reference sequence). The chain's CDR3 is CASRGSEHRGEQYF. CDR3 coding DNA: TGTGCCAGCAGGGGTAGCGAGCATAGGGGGGAGCAGTACTTC. Based on the CDR3 plus reference TRBV13 and TRBJ2-7, the full variable domain is AAGVIQSPRHLIKEKRETATLKCYPIPRHDTVYWYQQGPGQDPQFLISFYEKMQSDKGSIPDRFSAQQFSDYHSELNMSSLELGDSALYFCASRGSEHRGEQYFGPGTRLTVT.

The rearrangement uses TRBV27 and TRBJ1-5; TRBD1 might be the D (5 bases). Per the germline V gene, CDR1 is MNHEY and CDR2 is SMNVEV (reference sequence). The CDR3 length is 16 residues. The V and J ends lost 6 bases and 2 bases respectively, with 17 bases between them. CDR3 bases: TGTGCCAGCAGCCACCTAGGGGAGTTGGGCAATCAGCCCCAGCATTTT. It is translated as CASSHLGELGNQPQHF.

This chain links TRBV10-3 with TRBJ1-1; D call uncertain. The CDR3 sequence is 15 residues long. Germline CDR1 is ENHRY and CDR2 is SYGVKD. V was shortened by 0 bases and J by 3 bases, with 11 bases between the two germline ends. The CDR3 coding sequence is TGTGCCATCAGTGAGTCTTTGGGGTCGGACACTGAAGCTTTCTTT. Protein: CAISESLGSDTEAFF.

This clonotype appeared a single time. The rearrangement links TRBV20-1 to TRBJ2-3; 10 bases line up with TRBD2. Germline V gene lookup returns CDR1 DFQATT and CDR2 SNEGSKA (reference sequence). The CDR3 totals 18 residues. The V gene end was trimmed by 3 bases and the J gene end by 4 bases; junction bases not matched to a gene: 16. This CDR3 reads CSASGRIEPGLASDTQYF. For the CDR3, the DNA is TGCAGTGCTAGCGGGCGAATAGAGCCGGGACTAGCGTCAGATACGCAGTATTTT.